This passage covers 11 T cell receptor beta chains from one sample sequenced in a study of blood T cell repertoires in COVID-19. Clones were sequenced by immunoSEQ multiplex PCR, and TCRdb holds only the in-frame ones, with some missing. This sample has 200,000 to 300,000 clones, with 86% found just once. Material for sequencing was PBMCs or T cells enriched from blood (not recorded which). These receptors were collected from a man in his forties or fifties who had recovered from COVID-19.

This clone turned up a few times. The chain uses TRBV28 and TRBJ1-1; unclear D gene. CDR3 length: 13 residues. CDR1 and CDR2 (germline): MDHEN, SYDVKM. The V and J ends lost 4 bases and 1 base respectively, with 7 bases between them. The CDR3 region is CASSSGWNTEAFF. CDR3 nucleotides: TGTGCCAGCAGTTCAGGTTGGAACACTGAAGCTTTCTTT.

The CDR3 nucleotides read TGTGCCTGGAGGGACAGGGGAAATGAAAAACTGTTTTTT. Translation: CAWRDRGNEKLFF. The rearrangement uses TRBV30 and TRBJ1-4; 9 bases align to TRBD1. Germline CDR1 is GTSNPN and CDR2 is SVGIG (reference sequence). Unmatched junction bases numbered 1, after V lost 3 bases and J lost 5 bases. The CDR3 extends over 13 amino acids.

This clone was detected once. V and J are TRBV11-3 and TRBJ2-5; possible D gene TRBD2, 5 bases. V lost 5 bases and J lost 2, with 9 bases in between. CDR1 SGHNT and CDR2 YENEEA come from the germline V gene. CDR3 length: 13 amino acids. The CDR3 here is CASSPTTQETQYF. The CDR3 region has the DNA TGTGCCAGCAGCCCGACTACGCAAGAGACCCAGTACTTC.

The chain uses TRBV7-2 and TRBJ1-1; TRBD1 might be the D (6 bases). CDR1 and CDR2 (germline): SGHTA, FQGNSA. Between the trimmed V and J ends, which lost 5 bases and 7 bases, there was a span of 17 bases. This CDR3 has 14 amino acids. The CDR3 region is CASSRAAGADEAFF. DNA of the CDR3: TGTGCCAGCAGCCGTGCCGCAGGGGCTGATGAAGCTTTCTTT. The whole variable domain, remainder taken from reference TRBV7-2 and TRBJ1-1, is GAGVSQSPSNKVTEKGKDVELRCDPISGHTALYWYRQSLGQGLEFLIYFQGNSAPDKSGLPSDRFSAERTGGSVSTLTIQRTQQEDSAVYLCASSRAAGADEAFFGQGTRLTVV.

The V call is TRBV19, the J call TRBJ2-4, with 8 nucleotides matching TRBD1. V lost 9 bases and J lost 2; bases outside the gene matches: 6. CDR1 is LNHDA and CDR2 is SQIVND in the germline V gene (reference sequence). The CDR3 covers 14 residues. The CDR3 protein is CASKRTGTKNIQYF. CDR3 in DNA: TGTGCCAGCAAAAGGACAGGGACCAAAAACATTCAGTACTTC. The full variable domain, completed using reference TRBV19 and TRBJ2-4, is DGGITQSPKYLFRKEGQNVTLSCEQNLNHDAMYWYRQDPGQGLRLIYYSQIVNDFQKGDIAEGYSVSREKKESFPLTVTSAQKNPTAFYLCASKRTGTKNIQYFGAGTRLSVL.

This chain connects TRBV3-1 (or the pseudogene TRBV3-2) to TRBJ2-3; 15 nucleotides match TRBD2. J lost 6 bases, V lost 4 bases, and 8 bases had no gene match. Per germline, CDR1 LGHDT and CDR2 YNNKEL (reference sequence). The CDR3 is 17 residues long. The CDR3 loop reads CASSLRTSGRAEDTQYF. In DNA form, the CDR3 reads TGTGCCAGCAGCCTCCGGACTAGCGGGAGGGCCGAGGATACGCAGTATTTT.

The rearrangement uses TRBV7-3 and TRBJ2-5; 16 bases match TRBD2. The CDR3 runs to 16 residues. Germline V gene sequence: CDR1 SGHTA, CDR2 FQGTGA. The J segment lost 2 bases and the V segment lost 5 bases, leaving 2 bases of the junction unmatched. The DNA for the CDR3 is TGTGCCAGCAGCCAGGGACTAGCGGGGGGGCAAGAGACCCAGTACTTC. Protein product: CASSQGLAGGQETQYF.

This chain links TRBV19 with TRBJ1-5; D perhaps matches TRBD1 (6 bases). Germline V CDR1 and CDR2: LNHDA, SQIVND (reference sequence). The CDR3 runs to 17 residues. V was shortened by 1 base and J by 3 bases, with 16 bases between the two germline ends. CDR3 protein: CASSIGPMGALNQPQHF. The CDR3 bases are TGTGCCAGTAGTATAGGGCCGATGGGGGCTCTCAATCAGCCCCAGCATTTT.

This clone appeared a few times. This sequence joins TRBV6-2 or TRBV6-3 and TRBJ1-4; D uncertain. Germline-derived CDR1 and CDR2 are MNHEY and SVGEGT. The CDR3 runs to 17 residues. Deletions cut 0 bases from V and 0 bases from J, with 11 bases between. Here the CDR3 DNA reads TGTGCCAGCAGTTACTCGACTTTAACAACAACTAATGAAAAACTGTTTTTT. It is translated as CASSYSTLTTTNEKLFF.

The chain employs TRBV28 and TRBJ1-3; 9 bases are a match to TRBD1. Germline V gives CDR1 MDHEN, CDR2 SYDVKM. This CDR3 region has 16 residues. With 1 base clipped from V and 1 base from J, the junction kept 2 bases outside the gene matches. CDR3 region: CASSLFDRGSGNTIYF. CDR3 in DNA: TGTGCCAGCAGTTTATTTGACAGGGGGTCTGGAAACACCATATATTTT. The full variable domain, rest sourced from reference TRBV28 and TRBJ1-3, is DVKVTQSSRYLVKRTGEKVFLECVQDMDHENMFWYRQDPGLGLRLIYFSYDVKMKEKGDIPEGYSVSREKKERFSLILESASTNQTSMYLCASSLFDRGSGNTIYFGEGSWLTVV.

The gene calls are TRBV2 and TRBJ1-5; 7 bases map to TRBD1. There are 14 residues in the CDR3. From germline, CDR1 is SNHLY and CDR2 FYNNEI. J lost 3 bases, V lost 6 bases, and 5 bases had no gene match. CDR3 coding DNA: TGTGCCAGCAGACCCGGGACAGCCAATCAGCCCCAGCATTTT. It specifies CASRPGTANQPQHF.